The entry that follows covers one T cell receptor (beta chain) sequence. The data are from a study of T cell responses to AZD1222 COVID-19 vaccine. The CDR3 has 15 amino acids. CDR1 and CDR2 from the germline V gene are KGHDR and SFDVKD. The J segment lost 4 bases and the V segment lost 5 bases, leaving 7 bases of the junction unmatched. Method: immunoSEQ multiplex PCR; TCRdb's copy keeps in-frame clones and lacks some. The sample includes 170,000 or so clones, around nine tenths seen only once; the top ten take roughly 2.8%. The sample in question was peripheral blood, obtained on day 0 of AZD1222 vaccination. The chain combines TRBV24-1 with TRBJ2-1; 7 bases line up with TRBD1. This TCR derives from an adult in good health. The CDR3 sequence: CATSGAGQEYNEQFF. In DNA form, the CDR3 reads TGTGCCACCAGTGGGGCAGGACAGGAGTACAATGAGCAGTTCTTC.